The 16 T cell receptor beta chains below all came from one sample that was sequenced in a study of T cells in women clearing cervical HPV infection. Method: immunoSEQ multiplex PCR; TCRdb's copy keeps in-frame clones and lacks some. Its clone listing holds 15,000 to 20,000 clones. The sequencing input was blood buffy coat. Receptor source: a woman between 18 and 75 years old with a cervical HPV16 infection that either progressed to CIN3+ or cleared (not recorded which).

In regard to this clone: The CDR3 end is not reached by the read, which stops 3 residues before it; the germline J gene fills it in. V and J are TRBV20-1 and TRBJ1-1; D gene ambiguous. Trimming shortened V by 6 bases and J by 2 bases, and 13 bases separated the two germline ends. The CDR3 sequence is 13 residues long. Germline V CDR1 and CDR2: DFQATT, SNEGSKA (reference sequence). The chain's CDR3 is CSAQARPNTEAFF. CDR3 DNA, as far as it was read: TGCAGTGCGCAGGCTCGACCTAACACTGAA.

CDR3 DNA (partial): TGTGCCAGCAACCGGTCTCCCCCCGGGGAG. This translates into CASNRSPPGE. In full, the CDR3 reads CASNRSPPGELFF. The chain has TRBV2 and TRBJ2-2; D gene uncertain. From the germline J gene comes the end of the CDR3, since the read stops 3 residues before it. Germline V gene sequence: CDR1 SNHLY, CDR2 FYNNEI. CDR3 size: 13 residues. V lost 7 bases to trimming and J lost 6 bases, with 12 bases between them.

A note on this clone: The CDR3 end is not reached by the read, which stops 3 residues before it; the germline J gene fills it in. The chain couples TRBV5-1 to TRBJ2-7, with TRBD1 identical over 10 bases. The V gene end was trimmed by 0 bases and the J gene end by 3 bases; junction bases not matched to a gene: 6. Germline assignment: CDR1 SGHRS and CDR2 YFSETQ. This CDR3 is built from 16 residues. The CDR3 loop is CASSLGDRGSHYEQYF. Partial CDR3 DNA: TGCGCCAGCAGCTTGGGGGACAGGGGATCGCACTACGAG.

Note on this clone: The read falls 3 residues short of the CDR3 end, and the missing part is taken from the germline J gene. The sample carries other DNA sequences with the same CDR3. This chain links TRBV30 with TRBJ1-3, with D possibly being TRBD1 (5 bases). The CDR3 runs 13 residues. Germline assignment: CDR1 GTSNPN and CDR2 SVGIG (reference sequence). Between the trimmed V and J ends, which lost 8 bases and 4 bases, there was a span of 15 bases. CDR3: CAESRELGNTIYF. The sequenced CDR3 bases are TGTGCCGAAAGCAGGGAATTGGGAAACACC.

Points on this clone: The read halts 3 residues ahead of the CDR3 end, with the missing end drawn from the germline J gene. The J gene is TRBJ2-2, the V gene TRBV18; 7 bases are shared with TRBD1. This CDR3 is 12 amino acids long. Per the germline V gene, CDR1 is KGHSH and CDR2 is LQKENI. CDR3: CASSPDRDELFF. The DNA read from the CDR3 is TGTGCCAGCTCACCTGACAGGGACGAG. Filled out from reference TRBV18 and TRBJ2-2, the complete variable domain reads NAGVMQNPRHLVRRRGQEARLRCSPMKGHSHVYWYRQLPEEGLKFMVYLQKENIIDESGMPKERFSAEFPKEGPSILRIQQVVRGDSAAYFCASSPDRDELFFGEGSRLTVL.

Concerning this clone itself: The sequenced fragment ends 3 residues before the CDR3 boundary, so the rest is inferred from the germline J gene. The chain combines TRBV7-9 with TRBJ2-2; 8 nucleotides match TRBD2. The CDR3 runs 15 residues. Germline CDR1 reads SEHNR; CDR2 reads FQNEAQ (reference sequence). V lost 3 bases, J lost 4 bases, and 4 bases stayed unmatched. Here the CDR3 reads CASSFKRGFTGELFF. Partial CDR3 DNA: TGTGCCAGCAGCTTCAAGCGGGGGTTCACCGGGGAG.

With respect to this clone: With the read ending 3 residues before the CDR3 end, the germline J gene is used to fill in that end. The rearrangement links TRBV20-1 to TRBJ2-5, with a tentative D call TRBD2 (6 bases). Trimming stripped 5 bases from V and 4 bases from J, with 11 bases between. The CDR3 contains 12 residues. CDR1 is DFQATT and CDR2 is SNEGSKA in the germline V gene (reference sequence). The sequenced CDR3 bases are TGCAGTGCTGCGGGGAGTATAGAGACC. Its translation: CSAAGSIET. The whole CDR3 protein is CSAAGSIETQYF.

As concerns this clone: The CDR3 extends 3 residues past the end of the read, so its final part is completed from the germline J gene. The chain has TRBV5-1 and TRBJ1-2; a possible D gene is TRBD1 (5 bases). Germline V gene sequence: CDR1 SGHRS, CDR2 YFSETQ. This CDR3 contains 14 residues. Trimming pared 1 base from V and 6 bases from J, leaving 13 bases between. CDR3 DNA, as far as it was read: TGCGCCAGCAGCTTGATCAGGGAATCGGATGGC. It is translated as CASSLIRESDG. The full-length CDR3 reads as CASSLIRESDGYTF.

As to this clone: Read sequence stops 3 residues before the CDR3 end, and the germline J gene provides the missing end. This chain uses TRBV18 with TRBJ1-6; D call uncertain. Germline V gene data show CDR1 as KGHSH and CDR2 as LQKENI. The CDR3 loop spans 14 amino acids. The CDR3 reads CASSPPRSSVPLHF. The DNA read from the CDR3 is TGTGCCAGCTCCCCCCCAAGATCGTCGGTCCCC.

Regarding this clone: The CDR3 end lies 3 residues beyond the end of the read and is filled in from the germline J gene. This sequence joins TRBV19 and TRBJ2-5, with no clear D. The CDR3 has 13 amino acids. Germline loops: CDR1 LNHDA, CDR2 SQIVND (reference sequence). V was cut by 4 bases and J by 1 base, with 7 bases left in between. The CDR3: CASSKERQETQYF. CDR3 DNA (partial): TGTGCCAGTAGTAAGGAGCGCCAAGAGACC. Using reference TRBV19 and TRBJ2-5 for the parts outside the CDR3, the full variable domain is DGGITQSPKYLFRKEGQNVTLSCEQNLNHDAMYWYRQDPGQGLRLIYYSQIVNDFQKGDIAEGYSVSREKKESFPLTVTSAQKNPTAFYLCASSKERQETQYFGPGTRLLVL.

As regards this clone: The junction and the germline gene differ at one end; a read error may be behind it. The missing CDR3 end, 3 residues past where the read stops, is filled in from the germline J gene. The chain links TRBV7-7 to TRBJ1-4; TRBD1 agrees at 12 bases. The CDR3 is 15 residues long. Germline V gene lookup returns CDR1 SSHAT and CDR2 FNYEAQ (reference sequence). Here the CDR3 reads CASSCRDRGHEKLFF. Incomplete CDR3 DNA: TGTGCTAGCAGTTGCCGGGACAGGGGGCACGAAAAA.

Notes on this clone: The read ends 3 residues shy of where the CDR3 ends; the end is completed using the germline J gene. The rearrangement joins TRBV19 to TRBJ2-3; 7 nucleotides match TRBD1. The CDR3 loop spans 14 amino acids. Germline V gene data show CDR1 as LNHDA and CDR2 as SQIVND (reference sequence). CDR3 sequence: CASTFRQGNQPQYF. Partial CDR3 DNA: TGTGCCAGTACCTTCAGACAGGGCAATCAGCCG.

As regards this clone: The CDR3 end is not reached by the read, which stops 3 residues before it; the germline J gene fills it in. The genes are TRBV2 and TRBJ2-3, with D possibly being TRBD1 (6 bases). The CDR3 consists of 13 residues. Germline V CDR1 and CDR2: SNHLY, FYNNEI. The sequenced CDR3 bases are TGTGCCAGCATTCCCGGGACAAAAGAGACG. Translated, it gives CASIPGTKET. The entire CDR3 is CASIPGTKETQYF.

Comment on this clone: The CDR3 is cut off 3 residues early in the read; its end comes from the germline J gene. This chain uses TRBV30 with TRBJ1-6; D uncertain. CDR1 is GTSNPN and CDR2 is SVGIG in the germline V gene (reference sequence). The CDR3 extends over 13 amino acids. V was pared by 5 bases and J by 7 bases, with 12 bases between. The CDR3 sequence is CAWAGLGNSPLHF. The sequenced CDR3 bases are TGTGCCTGGGCGGGGTTGGGAAATTCACCC.

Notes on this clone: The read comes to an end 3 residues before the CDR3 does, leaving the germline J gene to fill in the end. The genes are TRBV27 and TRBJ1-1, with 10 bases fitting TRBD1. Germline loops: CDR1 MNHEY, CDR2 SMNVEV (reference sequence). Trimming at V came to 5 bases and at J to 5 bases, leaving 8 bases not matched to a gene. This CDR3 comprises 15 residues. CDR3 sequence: CASSTTDRGMTEAFF. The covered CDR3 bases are TGTGCCAGCAGTACGACGGACAGGGGGATGACTGAA.

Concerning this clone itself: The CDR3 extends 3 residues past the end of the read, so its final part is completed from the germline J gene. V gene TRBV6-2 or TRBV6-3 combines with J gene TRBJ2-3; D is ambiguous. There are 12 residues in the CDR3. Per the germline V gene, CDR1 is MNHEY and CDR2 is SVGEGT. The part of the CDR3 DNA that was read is TGTGCCAGCAGTTATAGCAATCAGCCG. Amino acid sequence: CASSYSNQP. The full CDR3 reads CASSYSNQPQYF.